The clone carrying this T cell receptor beta chain appeared once. The source of the sample is a study of cytomegalovirus exposure and HLA in healthy donors. V trimming: 4 bases; J trimming: 7 bases; junction bases outside the gene matches: 7. This CDR3 contains 14 residues. Germline CDR1 MNHEY, CDR2 SMNVEV (reference sequence). A multiplex PCR was run with 60 Vbeta primers and 13 Jbeta primers. Repertoires were generated with immunoSEQ multiplex PCR, while TCRdb's copy carries only in-frame clones and drops some. The repertoire holds tens of thousands of clones, with approximately 69% as singletons. Sequencing was carried out using PBMCs. The TCR sequence derives from a woman aged 45 to 65 in good health and CMV-seropositive. The chain combines TRBV27 with TRBJ1-1, with TRBD1 matching over 9 bases. This chain's CDR3 is CASSSLDRGDEAFF. The CDR3 DNA is TGTGCCAGCAGTTCCCTGGACAGGGGCGATGAAGCTTTCTTT.